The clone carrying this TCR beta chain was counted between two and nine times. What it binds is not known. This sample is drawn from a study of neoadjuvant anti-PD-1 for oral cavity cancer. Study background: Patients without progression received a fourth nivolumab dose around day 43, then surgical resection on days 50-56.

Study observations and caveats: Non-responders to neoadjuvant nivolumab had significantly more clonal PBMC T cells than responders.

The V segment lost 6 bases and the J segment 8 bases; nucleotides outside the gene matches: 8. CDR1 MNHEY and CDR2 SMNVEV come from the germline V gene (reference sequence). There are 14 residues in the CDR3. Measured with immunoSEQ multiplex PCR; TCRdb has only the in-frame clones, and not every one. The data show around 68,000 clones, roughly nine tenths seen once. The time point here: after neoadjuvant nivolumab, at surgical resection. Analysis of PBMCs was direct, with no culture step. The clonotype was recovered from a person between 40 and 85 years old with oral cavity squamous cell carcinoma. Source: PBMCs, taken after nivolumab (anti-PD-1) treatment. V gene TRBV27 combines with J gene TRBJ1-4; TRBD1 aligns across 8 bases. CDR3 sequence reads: CASSRTGQGEKLFF. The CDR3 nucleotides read TGTGCCAGCAGCCGGACAGGGCAAGGGGAAAAACTGTTTTTT.